The source of this TCR beta chain is a study of T cell responses to AZD1222 COVID-19 vaccine (dated by TCRdb to the early 2020s). At the level of the whole study: TCR sequencing covered 230 or so trial participants: approximately 200 given two doses of AZD1222 and approximately 25 given two doses of MenACWY control vaccine. Trial participants were enrolled by age into 18-55, 56-69 and 70-plus year subgroups, with approximately 150, 28 and 58 TCR-sequenced participants respectively. The paper as a whole reports these results and caveats: Conclusions about previously exposed vaccinees are limited because only a handful of AZD1222 recipients were SARS-CoV-2 seropositive at baseline. Nearly half of unique spike-specific TCRs reportedly recognized epitopes outside regions mutated in the B.1.351 and B.1.1.7 variants. The 56-69-year group was small, and its depth increase did not reach significance, likely because of low power. No day 14 peak-response samples were available, so repertoires were characterized only after the peak T cell response. After two AZD1222 doses, spike-specific TCR breadth and depth were significantly higher than at day 0 and than in MenACWY recipients. CD4 TCRs associated with the vaccine covered the entire spike protein, and the dominant responses were in regions 160-218 and 743-854. Participants were mostly white British, with more females than males. The authors suggested clonal diversity may have been underestimated.

The time point label, as the study defines it: baseline before first vaccination. Sample treatment or condition, as interpreted from the label and publication: meningococcal conjugate vaccine given as trial control. The vaccinee samples were drawn from two UK trials, COV001 and COV002, one of which was a single-blind randomized controlled phase 2/3 trial testing AZD1222 (ChAdOx1 nCoV-19) in healthy adults. For TCRbeta chain sequencing, PBMC samples from trial participants were taken at day 0 and at day 28 after the second dose. As encoded in the germline V gene (reference sequence), CDR1 is MNHEY while CDR2 is SMNVEV. Germline trimming: 5 bases from V, 3 bases from J; junction bases outside gene matches: 11. The CDR3 runs 16 residues from the cysteine to the phenylalanine. Of all the DNA, just the CDR3 is kept, 48 bases in frame from base 1. The CDR3 regions of human TCRbeta chains were subjected to immunosequencing. As for the original processing: TCRs in the repertoires were compared against a reference library of SARS-CoV-2-specific TCRs that had been generated with the MIRA antigen-specificity platform. Breadth was defined as the fraction of unique TCRs that were SARS-CoV-2-associated. Depth was defined as the fraction of total T cells that were SARS-CoV-2-associated. Using the MIRA data, each spike-specific TCR was assigned both to the spike region to which the TCR was reactive and to a CD4 or CD8 class. Log10-transformed breadth and depth values were compared by one-way ANOVA with Sidak's multiple comparisons tests. TCRdb obtained this table from immuneACCESS and retained in-frame rearrangements with V and J assigned. These tables miss some clones; where compared with another copy, unresolved V genes account for less than half of the shortfall, and the remainder is unexplained. V and J calls and clone size are those listed in that table; D and trimming were worked out from the DNA. The table for this sample lists around 160,000 clones; 85% to 95% of them were counted only once. Together, the top ten hold about 3% of the sample.

In the case of this clone: Its antigen remains undetermined. The record has no base qualities; no much larger clone is one base away.

The rearrangement combines TRBV27 with TRBJ1-1; 8 central nucleotides agree with TRBD1. This clonotype was sampled from an adult in good health. Sequences were derived from peripheral blood, sampled on day 0 of MenACWY control vaccination. The CDR3 loop reads CASSPWAGGEDTEAFF. The nucleotide sequence is TGTGCCAGCAGTCCATGGGCAGGGGGCGAGGACACTGAAGCTTTCTTT.